A selection of T cell receptor beta chains follows, all from one sample in a study of CD8 T cells in ankylosing spondylitis. TCRdb re-analysed the 5' RACE reads in MiXCR, keeping a single row per CDR3 protein. The data hold under 250,000 distinct CDR3 sequences, with 20% to 30% observed a single time. The sample consisted of blood, either unsorted or a sorted T cell fraction (not recorded which). Receptor source: a male donor with ankylosing spondylitis or in good health (not recorded which). The CDR3 runs from the conserved cysteine through the conserved F or W. The order of the fields is J gene, V gene, CDR3 protein.

J: TRBJ1-4; V: TRBV5-6; CDR3: CASSHQRQGHNEKLFF
J: TRBJ2-1; V: TRBV12-3/TRBV12-4; CDR3: CASRGLDSSYNEQFF
J: TRBJ2-3; V: TRBV7-2; CDR3: CASSLGLAGVRDTQYF
J: TRBJ2-1; V: TRBV6-2/TRBV6-3; CDR3: CASRSGLAAYNEQFF
J: TRBJ2-1; V: TRBV20-1; CDR3: CSAREQMTLNERFF
J: TRBJ1-2; V: TRBV5-6; CDR3: CASSLAQDHTF
J: TRBJ2-7; V: TRBV18; CDR3: CASSPPAVTYEQYF
J: TRBJ2-7; V: TRBV7-6; CDR3: CASSMGQAAYEQYF
J: TRBJ2-5; V: TRBV20-1; CDR3: CSARGWGSGSKETQYF
J: TRBJ2-1; V: TRBV29-1; CDR3: CSVEDPRGRANEQFF
J: TRBJ2-3; V: TRBV20-1; CDR3: CSAVGLAEYTDTQYF
J: TRBJ2-1; V: TRBV9; CDR3: CASSPQGPELQFF
J: TRBJ2-1; V: TRBV20-1; CDR3: CSAPLGPSPHNEQFF
J: TRBJ2-4; V: TRBV6-2/TRBV6-3; CDR3: CASSHRGSIQYF
J: TRBJ2-1; V: TRBV5-6; CDR3: CASSGGLTLYNEQFF
J: TRBJ2-3; V: TRBV4-3; CDR3: CASSQGDSTDTQYF
J: TRBJ1-2; V: TRBV6-5; CDR3: CASQPGSYGYTF
J: TRBJ2-5; V: TRBV20-1; CDR3: CSASVQGQATGSATQYF
J: TRBJ2-7; V: TRBV28; CDR3: CASSLGTGAYEQYF
J: TRBJ1-6; V: TRBV12-3/TRBV12-4; CDR3: CASSIQGNNSPLHF
J: TRBJ2-2; V: TRBV10-3; CDR3: CAISESGGVGELFF
J: TRBJ1-6; V: TRBV20-1; CDR3: CSASGGDSPLHF
J: TRBJ2-7; V: TRBV28; CDR3: CASSLGGQGGEQYF
J: TRBJ1-2; V: TRBV28; CDR3: CASSRASSVYGYTF
J: TRBJ2-5; V: TRBV5-6; CDR3: CASSLAKGARETQYF
J: TRBJ1-1; V: TRBV27; CDR3: CASSTYGQGNTEAFF
J: TRBJ2-7; V: TRBV5-1; CDR3: CASSWDIGEQYF
J: TRBJ2-1; V: TRBV2; CDR3: CASSQGGGWYNEQFF
J: TRBJ2-7; V: TRBV15; CDR3: CATSPGQGLAGGYEQYF
J: TRBJ2-1; V: TRBV5-5; CDR3: CASSLLRTSSINEQFF
J: TRBJ2-5; V: TRBV29-1; CDR3: CSVYGGGETQYF
J: TRBJ2-3; V: TRBV25-1; CDR3: CASSPWDADTQYF
J: TRBJ2-1; V: TRBV20-1; CDR3: CSAKLAGVVYEQFF
J: TRBJ1-6; V: TRBV25-1; CDR3: CASNSAMGSPLHF
J: TRBJ2-1; V: TRBV7-2; CDR3: CASSDREGQGARNEQFF
J: TRBJ2-2; V: TRBV21-1; CDR3: CASSIPQRDLTGELFF
J: TRBJ2-1; V: TRBV29-1; CDR3: CSVESQGWDEQFF
J: TRBJ2-1; V: TRBV2; CDR3: CASSEMGGGSYNEQFF
J: TRBJ2-1; V: TRBV20-1; CDR3: CSATRTSGRAEQFF
J: TRBJ1-2; V: TRBV6-4; CDR3: CASRVRRYGYTF
J: TRBJ1-2; V: TRBV6-1; CDR3: CASRSGTAKSGYTF
J: TRBJ1-6; V: TRBV20-1; CDR3: CSARDADSPLHF
J: TRBJ1-5; V: TRBV5-6; CDR3: CASSYRRYSNQPQHF
J: TRBJ2-5; V: TRBV20-1; CDR3: CSASDRAWETQYF
J: TRBJ2-1; V: TRBV7-3; CDR3: CASSPRQEYNEQFF
J: TRBJ2-5; V: TRBV4-3; CDR3: CASSQGSQGTETQYF